The sequence of this T cell receptor beta chain was determined in a study of blood T cells in healthy people across ages. This clonotype was recorded only once. Its antigen remains unidentified. Isolating PBMCs gave at least 7 million of these cells per sample. Through a sample-barcoded 5' primer and a J-beta primer mix, a second PCR was run for roughly 7 to 11 cycles. One entry per CDR3 protein, called by TCRdb with MiXCR from the 5' RACE reads. The sample shows about 1 million distinct CDR3 sequences, 40% to 55% of them seen only once. Study findings and constraints: Strongly correlated with naive T cell percentage was TCR beta diversity. Versus aged donors, long-lived donors had higher diversity and more naive CD4+ cells.

The sequence was collected from a woman aged 55-69 years in good health. Material for sequencing was blood.

CDR3 nucleotide sequence: TGTGCCAGCAGCCAAGGAACCCTAGCGGGAGTCACAGATACGCAGTATTTT. The encoded protein is CASSQGTLAGVTDTQYF. J is TRBJ2-3 and V is TRBV3-1; TRBD2 aligns across 10 bases. Germline CDR1 and CDR2: LGHDT and YNNKEL (reference sequence). The CDR3 has 17 amino acids. Germline trimming cut 1 base from V and 2 bases from J; bases unmatched to any gene: 6.